Described below is a single T cell receptor beta chain sequence and its context. A read error is possible here, since a much larger clone lies one base away. RNA transcripts gave rise to amplified TCR beta CDR3 regions. During a first-round RT-PCR of the TCR CDR3, the HTBI primer set was used. One entry per CDR3 protein results from TCRdb running MiXCR on the multiplex PCR reads. The sample includes more than 500,000 distinct CDR3 sequences, 13% to 15% of them seen just once. The CDR3 runs 14 residues. The germline CDR1 and CDR2 sequences are SNHLY and FYNNEI. These data originate in a study of T cells in Graves' hyperthyroidism and ophthalmopathy. Newly diagnosed patients aged 18 to 65 had hyperthyroidism of under 2 months' duration.

Sequenced input: blood. This chain joins TRBV2 and TRBJ2-7; D is ambiguous. The J call may be incorrect, as the DNA end agrees better with TRBJ2-1. The sequence derives from a woman aged 35 to 49 with Graves' hyperthyroidism. CDR3 loop: CASSTVLTSYEQFF. DNA for the CDR3: TGTGCCAGTAGTACAGTTCTCACCTCCTACGAGCAGTTCTTC.